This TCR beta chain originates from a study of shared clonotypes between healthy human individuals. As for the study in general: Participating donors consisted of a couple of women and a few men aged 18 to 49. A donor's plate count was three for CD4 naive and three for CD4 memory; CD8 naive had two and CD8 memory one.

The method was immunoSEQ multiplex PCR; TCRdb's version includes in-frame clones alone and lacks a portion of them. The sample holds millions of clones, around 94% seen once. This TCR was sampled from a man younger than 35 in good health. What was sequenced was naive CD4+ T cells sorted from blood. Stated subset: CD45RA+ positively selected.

CDR3 residues: CASSLEVFGLHF. CDR3 sequence (DNA): TGTGCCAGCAGCTTAGAAGTCTTCGGCCTCCACTTT. The V and J genes are TRBV7-2 and TRBJ1-6; D call uncertain. Trimming removed 1 base at V and 15 bases at J, with 10 bases between. Germline values: CDR1 SGHTA, CDR2 FQGNSA. This CDR3 comprises 12 residues.